A selection of T cell receptor beta chains follows, all from one sample in a study of blood T cell repertoires in COVID-19. The protocol was immunoSEQ multiplex PCR, while the TCRdb copy is restricted to in-frame clones and leaves out a portion. The repertoire holds fewer than 350,000 clones, with around 90% as singletons. Sequencing was carried out using PBMCs or T cells enriched from blood (not recorded which). The receptors shown here come from a woman aged 40 to 50 with acute COVID-19. The conserved cysteine and the conserved F or W are not part of the CDR3 here. Clone size, where shown, is once, few, many, or a class for clones that have expanded.

CDR3 protein	J gene	clone size	V gene
ASSVPGTGGGYEQY	TRBJ2-7	NA	TRBV5-1
ASSPLLGFGNTIY	TRBJ1-3	NA	TRBV18
SASGTAQH	TRBJ1-5	once	TRBV20-1
ASSPLGEVNYGYT	TRBJ1-2	NA	TRBV18
ASSPFGQGRDTGELF	TRBJ2-2	NA	TRBV18
ASSLVPGQRGVSYEQY	TRBJ2-7	NA	TRBV5-1
ASSVAGGGRGTQY	TRBJ2-3	NA	TRBV9
ASMSTNYGYT	TRBJ1-2	NA	TRBV6-5
ASSSPGRGLH	TRBJ1-6	NA	TRBV5-5
ASRMNGGETQY	TRBJ2-5	NA	TRBV19
ASSWTDHRPPREQY	TRBJ2-7	NA	TRBV11-2
ASSLHREGYNEQF	TRBJ2-1	NA	TRBV7-3
ASSLEEGGVNTGELF	TRBJ2-2	NA	TRBV11-2
ASNVDSGGTQY	TRBJ2-5	NA	TRBV28
AWGGRNEQF	TRBJ2-1	NA	TRBV30